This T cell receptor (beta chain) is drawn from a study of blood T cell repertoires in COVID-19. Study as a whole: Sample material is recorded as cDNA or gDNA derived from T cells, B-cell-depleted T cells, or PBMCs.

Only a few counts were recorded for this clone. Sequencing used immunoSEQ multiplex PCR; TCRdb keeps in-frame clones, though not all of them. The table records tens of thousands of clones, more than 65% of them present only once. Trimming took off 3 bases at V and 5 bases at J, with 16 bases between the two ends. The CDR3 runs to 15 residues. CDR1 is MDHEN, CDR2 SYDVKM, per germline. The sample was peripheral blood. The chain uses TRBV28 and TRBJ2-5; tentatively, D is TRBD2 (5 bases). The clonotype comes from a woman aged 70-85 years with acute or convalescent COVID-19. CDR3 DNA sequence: TGTGCCAGCAGTTTGGTCCTTGAGTCGGGGGAGACCCAGTACTTC. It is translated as CASSLVLESGETQYF.